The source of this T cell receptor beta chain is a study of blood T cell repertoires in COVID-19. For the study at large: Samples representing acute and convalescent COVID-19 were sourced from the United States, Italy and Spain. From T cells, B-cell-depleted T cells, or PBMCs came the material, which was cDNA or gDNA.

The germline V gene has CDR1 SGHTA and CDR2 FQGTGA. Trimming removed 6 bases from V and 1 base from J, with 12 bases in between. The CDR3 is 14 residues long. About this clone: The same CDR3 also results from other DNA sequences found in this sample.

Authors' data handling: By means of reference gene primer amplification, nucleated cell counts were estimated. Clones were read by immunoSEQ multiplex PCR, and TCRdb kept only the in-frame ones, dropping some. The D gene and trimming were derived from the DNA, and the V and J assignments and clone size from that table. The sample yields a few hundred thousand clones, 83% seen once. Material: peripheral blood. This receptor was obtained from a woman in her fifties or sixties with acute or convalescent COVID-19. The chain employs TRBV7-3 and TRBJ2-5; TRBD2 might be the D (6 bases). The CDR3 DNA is TGTGCCAGCAGTCCCTTGGGGGGCCAAGAGACCCAGTACTTC. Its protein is CASSPLGGQETQYF.